These 12 T cell receptor beta chains came from one sample sequenced in a study of blood T cell repertoires in COVID-19. This table comes from immunoSEQ multiplex PCR, and its TCRdb copy is limited to in-frame clones, with some not included. Of 200,000 to 300,000 clones in the sample, about 86% were seen once. The sequenced sample was peripheral blood. The receptor source for this set is a man at least 80 years old with acute or convalescent COVID-19.

The sample holds a few counts of this clone. V is TRBV20-1 and J is TRBJ2-2; D is unresolved. Trimming removed 3 bases from V and 3 bases from J, with 8 bases in between. The CDR3 runs to 13 residues. Looked up from germline, CDR1 is DFQATT and CDR2 is SNEGSKA (reference sequence). The CDR3 DNA reads TGCAGTGCTAGTTCCCACTACACCGGGGAGCTGTTTTTT. Translated: CSASSHYTGELFF.

The chain joins TRBV5-1 to TRBJ2-2, with a tentative D call TRBD1 (7 bases). The V gene lost 5 bases and the J gene lost 3 bases, with 14 bases spanning the gap. Germline CDR1 SGHRS, CDR2 YFSETQ. This CDR3 is built from 15 residues. The CDR3 protein is CASSLQGTYTGELFF. In DNA, the CDR3 is TGCGCCAGCAGTTTACAGGGGACTTACACCGGGGAGCTGTTTTTT. Together with reference TRBV5-1 and TRBJ2-2, the CDR3 gives the full variable domain: KAGVTQTPRYLIKTRGQQVTLSCSPISGHRSVSWYQQTPGQGLQFLFEYFSETQRNKGNFPGRFSGRQFSNSRSEMNVSTLELGDSALYLCASSLQGTYTGELFFGEGSRLTVL.

The chain joins TRBV15 to TRBJ1-1, with 7 bases fitting TRBD1. Trimming removed 0 bases from V and 1 base from J; junction bases left unmatched: 5. Per germline, CDR1 LNHNV and CDR2 YYDKDF (reference sequence). The CDR3 runs 16 residues. CDR3: CATSRDRGWKNTEAFF. CDR3 sequence (DNA): TGTGCCACCAGCAGAGACAGGGGGTGGAAGAACACTGAAGCTTTCTTT.

The rearrangement uses TRBV5-1 and TRBJ1-1; D remains ambiguous. Germline V CDR1 and CDR2: SGHRS, YFSETQ. Trimming removed 1 base from V and 0 bases from J, with 7 bases in between. This CDR3 is 14 amino acids long. This CDR3 reads CASSLSAVNTEAFF. Written as DNA, the CDR3 is TGCGCCAGCAGCTTGAGTGCAGTGAACACTGAAGCTTTCTTT.

The chain couples TRBV4-3 to TRBJ2-2, with D perhaps matching TRBD2 (5 bases). Germline assignment: CDR1 LGHNA and CDR2 YSLEER. The CDR3 sequence is 14 residues long. Trimming shortened V by 0 bases and J by 7 bases, and 9 bases separated the two germline ends. Written as DNA, the CDR3 is TGCGCCAGCAGCCAAGATCGGGGAATCGGGGAGCTGTTTTTT. As protein: CASSQDRGIGELFF.

This chain connects TRBV7-8 to TRBJ1-4, with a possible D match to TRBD1 (5 bases). This CDR3 region has 16 residues. The germline V gene has CDR1 SGHVS and CDR2 FQNEAQ. Trimming removed 4 bases at V and 1 base at J, with 13 bases between. CDR3 sequence (DNA): TGTGCCAGCAGCTCCCAGCCGGGGGGAACTAATGAAAAACTGTTTTTT. Protein product: CASSSQPGGTNEKLFF.

The chain links TRBV5-1 to TRBJ2-3; 7 bases line up with TRBD2. Losses at the gene ends were 3 bases for V and 3 bases for J; bases not matched to a gene: 4. CDR1 SGHRS and CDR2 YFSETQ come from the germline V gene. The CDR3 sequence is 14 residues long. The CDR3 sequence: CASSWGGMTDTQYF. The CDR3 nucleotides are TGCGCCAGCAGCTGGGGGGGAATGACAGATACGCAGTATTTT.

This chain links TRBV2 with TRBJ1-1; D may be TRBD1 (6 bases). CDR3 length: 14 residues. V lost 4 bases to trimming and J lost 5 bases, with 14 bases between them. Germline-derived CDR1 and CDR2 are SNHLY and FYNNEI. In DNA form, the CDR3 reads TGTGCCAGCAGTGTTGGCAGGGGTGATACTGAAGCTTTCTTT. It is translated as CASSVGRGDTEAFF.

This clone was seen once. The chain couples TRBV7-9 to TRBJ2-7; TRBD2 aligns across 10 bases. Trimming at V came to 3 bases and at J to 2 bases, leaving 7 bases not matched to a gene. Germline V CDR1 and CDR2: SEHNR, FQNEAQ (reference sequence). There are 16 residues in the CDR3. The CDR3 region has the DNA TGTGCCAGCAGCTTCCCCCAAGCGGGAGGGACCTACGAGCAGTACTTC. Translating gives CASSFPQAGGTYEQYF.

V gene TRBV9 combines with J gene TRBJ2-2; D not resolved. CDR1 is SGDLS and CDR2 is YYNGEE in the germline V gene. Trimming pared 2 bases from V and 4 bases from J, leaving 6 bases between. The CDR3 loop spans 13 amino acids. DNA for the CDR3: TGTGCCAGCAGCGTTCTAATCACCGGGGAGCTGTTTTTT. This sequence encodes CASSVLITGELFF.

The V gene is TRBV19, the J gene TRBJ1-5; TRBD1 is a possible D gene (5 bases). Trimming took off 3 bases at V and 6 bases at J, with 15 bases between the two ends. The CDR3 totals 15 residues. Germline loops: CDR1 LNHDA, CDR2 SQIVND (reference sequence). The CDR3 bases are TGTGCCAGTAGTATTGGATTGGGGGGAACTCAGCCCCAGCATTTT. Amino acids: CASSIGLGGTQPQHF.

This chain joins TRBV4-3 and TRBJ2-3; 7 bases match TRBD2. With 0 bases clipped from V and 0 bases from J, the junction kept 9 bases outside the gene matches. Germline CDR1 and CDR2: LGHNA and YSLEER. The CDR3 extends over 18 amino acids. CDR3 DNA sequence: TGCGCCAGCAGCCAAGATGTATCTAGCGGAGGTAGCACAGATACGCAGTATTTT. Its protein product is CASSQDVSSGGSTDTQYF.